These 8 T cell receptor beta chains originate from one sample sequenced in a study of blood T cells in healthy people across ages. The authors ran a second PCR of 7 to 11 cycles using a sample-barcoded 5' primer and a J-beta primer mix. Via MiXCR, TCRdb re-called the 5' RACE reads, giving one row per CDR3 protein. The sample lists about 1.5 million distinct CDR3 sequences, approximately 42% occurring once. Material for sequencing was blood. The receptors originated from a woman aged 18-29 years in good health.

About this clonotype: Its ends do not fully match the called genes, so a read error is possible. V is TRBV7-9 and J is TRBJ2-1; maybe TRBD1 (6 bases). This CDR3 contains 16 residues. Germline V gene data show CDR1 as SEHNR and CDR2 as FQNEAQ (reference sequence). CDR3 nucleotide sequence: TGTGCCTGCAGCTATGTACAGGGAAGCACGCGCAATGAGCAGTTCTTC. Its protein product is CACSYVQGSTRNEQFF.

This clonotype was counted only a few times. Because the CDR3's place on the DNA is in doubt, the DNA is left out and the CDR3 is given as listed by TCRdb. The rearrangement uses TRBV6-2 or TRBV6-3 and TRBJ1-2; the table's D call, TRBD1, has no DNA check behind it. Per the germline V gene, CDR1 is MNHEY and CDR2 is SVGEGT. The CDR3 is 15 residues long, ends included. The CDR3 here is CASSSSGRANYGYTF.

The rearrangement links TRBV9 to TRBJ2-2; D is unclear. V dropped 4 bases and J dropped 6 bases, with 16 bases sitting between them. CDR3 length equals 15 residues. Germline CDR1 and CDR2: SGDLS and YYNGEE. This CDR3 reads CASSILSKAAGELFF. CDR3 DNA sequence: TGTGCCAGCAGCATCCTAAGCAAGGCCGCCGGGGAGCTGTTTTTT.

This clonotype was seen many times. The chain couples TRBV27 to TRBJ2-3; D is ambiguous. The germline gives CDR1 MNHEY, CDR2 SMNVEV (reference sequence). CDR3 length: 13 residues. Trimming pared 5 bases from V and 0 bases from J, leaving 6 bases between. CDR3 in amino acids: CASSVSSTDTQYF. As DNA, the CDR3 is TGTGCCAGCAGTGTCTCTAGCACAGATACGCAGTATTTT.

The CDR3 loop is CASSKTGGQPQHF. The CDR3 nucleotides read TGTGCCAGCTCTAAGACAGGGGGTCAGCCCCAGCATTTT. The V and J genes are TRBV18 and TRBJ1-5; 9 nucleotides align to TRBD1. The CDR3 totals 13 residues. In germline, CDR1 is KGHSH, CDR2 LQKENI. V gave up 6 bases and J gave up 6 bases; unmatched junction bases: 3.

Only a few counts were recorded for this clonotype. The chain couples TRBV6-5 to TRBJ2-5; 8 positions agree with TRBD1. Losses at the gene ends were 3 bases for V and 4 bases for J; bases not matched to a gene: 10. The germline V gene has CDR1 MNHEY and CDR2 SVGAGI. The CDR3 totals 16 residues. The CDR3 protein is CASSYMTGANGETQYF. CDR3 coding DNA: TGTGCCAGCAGTTATATGACAGGGGCGAACGGAGAGACCCAGTACTTC.

The V and J genes are TRBV27 and TRBJ1-1, with a weak D call TRBD1 (6 bases). The CDR3 is 13 residues long. Germline loops: CDR1 MNHEY, CDR2 SMNVEV (reference sequence). The V and J ends lost 6 bases and 12 bases respectively, with 20 bases between them. CDR3 in DNA: TGTGCCAGCAGACGGACGACAGGAGGAGTTACTTTCTTT. Translated, it gives CASRRTTGGVTFF.

The rearrangement links TRBV6-5 to TRBJ1-2; TRBD1 matches 9 bases. Per germline, CDR1 MNHEY and CDR2 SVGAGI. This CDR3 region has 15 residues. Trimming removed 7 bases from V and 1 base from J; junction bases left unmatched: 7. The CDR3 sequence: CASNPRTGVNYGYTF. CDR3 sequence (DNA): TGTGCCAGCAACCCAAGGACAGGGGTTAACTATGGCTACACCTTC.